Below are 14 T cell receptor beta chains sequenced from a single sample in a study of vaccination and CD4 T cells after COVID-19. The antigens these receptors bind are not known. Sample treatment: roughly nine-day PBMC culture with coronavirus spike peptide pools or control peptides (ViraFEST assay). With the Oncomine TCR Beta short-read assay, DNA from cultured CD4+ T cells was sequenced. TCRdb re-derived calls from the PCR reads in MiXCR, one entry per CDR3 protein. The sample lists fewer than 20,000 distinct CDR3 sequences, 44% seen once, with around 4% in the top ten. The specimen sequenced was CD4+ T cells from blood, cultured in vitro. Every receptor here comes from a human donor who had recovered from COVID-19.

The chain carries TRBV20-1 and TRBJ2-2; the D is unclear. CDR1 and CDR2 (germline): DFQATT, SNEGSKA (reference sequence). This CDR3 spans 16 amino acids. Deletions cut 0 bases from V and 1 base from J, with 12 bases between. The CDR3 nucleotides read TGCAGTGCTAGAGATCCCGGAACGCGGAACACCGGGGAGCTGTTTTTT. This sequence encodes CSARDPGTRNTGELFF.

In its sample, this clonotype was seen once. V gene TRBV5-1 combines with J gene TRBJ2-7; 8 bases fit TRBD1. CDR3 size: 15 residues. CDR1 and CDR2 (germline): SGHRS, YFSETQ. V lost 4 bases to trimming and J lost 3 bases; unmatched junction nucleotides: 9. The chain's CDR3 is CASSPRQGPYYEQYF. In nucleotides, the CDR3 is TGCGCCAGCAGCCCCCGACAGGGGCCTTACTACGAGCAGTACTTC.

This clonotype rates as medium-sized. This sequence joins TRBV21-1 and TRBJ2-7; TRBD2, the table's D call, was not compared with the DNA. TRBV21-1 is a documented pseudogene. The CDR3 is 12 amino acids. The CDR3 reads CASSKVRTRKYF. The CDR3 bases are TGTGCCAGCAGCAAAGTACGAACCCGCAAGTACTTC.

This clonotype occurred a few times. The chain has TRBV19 and TRBJ2-7, with D possibly matching TRBD2 (6 bases). Trimming took off 6 bases at V and 3 bases at J, with 18 bases between the two ends. The CDR3 is made up of 15 amino acids. In germline, CDR1 is LNHDA, CDR2 SQIVND (reference sequence). This CDR3 reads CASSRTRRENYEQYF. CDR3 in DNA: TGTGCCAGTAGCAGAACTAGGAGGGAAAACTACGAGCAGTACTTC.

V gene TRBV6-1 combines with J gene TRBJ2-7; the D gene is possibly TRBD2 (5 bases). With 6 bases removed from V and 2 bases from J, the gap between germline ends came to 14 bases. This CDR3 comprises 14 residues. Germline V lookup: CDR1 MNHNS, CDR2 SASEGT. CDR3 sequence (DNA): TGTGCCAGCAGGCGAGTAGCGCAAACCTACGAGCAGTACTTC. Its translation is CASRRVAQTYEQYF.

J is TRBJ2-2 and V is TRBV12-3 or TRBV12-4; a possible D gene is TRBD2 (5 bases). The germline V and J ends were trimmed by 2 bases and 7 bases, with 14 bases remaining between them. There are 15 residues in the CDR3. The CDR3 nucleotides read TGTGCCAGCAGTTTATTCGAGGGTCAAGGCGGGGAGCTGTTTTTT. Its protein is CASSLFEGQGGELFF.

Only a few counts were recorded for this clonotype. The V and J genes are TRBV5-1 and TRBJ2-3; 10 bases agree with TRBD2. The germline CDR1 and CDR2 sequences are SGHRS and YFSETQ. There are 14 residues in the CDR3. V was pared by 5 bases and J by 5 bases, with 5 bases of the junction left unmatched. This CDR3 reads CASRYRLAGDTQYF. The CDR3, as DNA: TGCGCCAGCAGGTATAGACTAGCGGGAGATACGCAGTATTTT.

This clonotype came up a few times. One junction end does not reproduce the germline sequence, and a read error may be involved. The V gene is TRBV28, the J gene TRBJ1-6; TRBD1 matches at 7 bases. This CDR3 has 14 amino acids. Germline CDR1 reads MDHEN; CDR2 reads SYDVKM. Here the CDR3 reads CAGSRDRVNSPLHF. The CDR3 DNA follows: TGTGCCGGCAGCAGAGACAGGGTTAATTCACCCCTCCACTTT.

This clonotype was seen a single time. The chain employs TRBV20-1 and TRBJ2-1, with a possible D match to TRBD2 (5 bases). Trimming cost V 6 bases and J 0 bases, with 18 bases left between them. CDR1 is DFQATT, CDR2 SNEGSKA, per germline (reference sequence). This CDR3 contains 16 residues. The CDR3 loop reads CSALLRGPSSYNEQFF. CDR3 coding DNA: TGCAGTGCCCTCCTCCGAGGGCCTAGCTCCTACAATGAGCAGTTCTTC.

J is TRBJ1-2 and V is TRBV20-1; 8 nucleotides line up with TRBD1. This CDR3 has 16 amino acids. In germline, CDR1 is DFQATT, CDR2 SNEGSKA (reference sequence). V shed 6 bases, J shed 0 bases, and the junction held 12 bases outside the gene matches. CDR3 amino acids: CSAIGQGIVANYGYTF. CDR3 nucleotides: TGCAGTGCCATAGGACAGGGAATAGTAGCTAACTATGGCTACACCTTC.

In DNA, the CDR3 is TGTGCCAGCTCCCCCGACAGGAATCAGCCCCAGCATTTT. Protein: CASSPDRNQPQHF. This sequence joins TRBV18 and TRBJ1-5; D might be TRBD1 (6 bases). From germline, CDR1 is KGHSH and CDR2 LQKENI. CDR3 length: 13 amino acids. V gave up 6 bases and J gave up 4 bases, with 10 bases separating them.

The chain has TRBV4-3 and TRBJ1-1; no firm D call. Germline V lookup: CDR1 LGHNA, CDR2 YSLEER. Trimming cost V 0 bases and J 3 bases, with 8 bases left between them. The CDR3 has 14 residues. The CDR3 reads CASSQDPGDTEAFF. Written as DNA, the CDR3 is TGCGCCAGCAGCCAAGATCCCGGAGACACTGAAGCTTTCTTT.

CDR3 bases: TGTGCCAGCAGCTTAAGGGGGATGGGTAATGAAAAACTGTTTTTT. Encoded protein: CASSLRGMGNEKLFF. The genes are TRBV7-2 and TRBJ1-4, with D maybe TRBD1 (6 bases). The CDR3 runs 15 residues. Germline V CDR1 and CDR2: SGHTA, FQGNSA. V lost 2 bases and J 4 bases, leaving 11 bases between the germline ends. The full variable domain, its missing parts supplied by reference TRBV7-2 and TRBJ1-4, is GAGVSQSPSNKVTEKGKDVELRCDPISGHTALYWYRQSLGQGLEFLIYFQGNSAPDKSGLPSDRFSAERTGGSVSTLTIQRTQQEDSAVYLCASSLRGMGNEKLFFGSGTQLSVL.

The chain combines TRBV12-3 or TRBV12-4 with TRBJ1-2; 8 nucleotides align to TRBD1. After removal of 5 bases from V and 2 bases from J, the junction contained 7 bases not matched to a gene. The CDR3 covers 15 residues. The CDR3 here is CASSPRTGNNYGYTF. CDR3 nucleotide sequence: TGTGCCAGCAGTCCTAGGACAGGGAACAACTATGGCTACACCTTC.